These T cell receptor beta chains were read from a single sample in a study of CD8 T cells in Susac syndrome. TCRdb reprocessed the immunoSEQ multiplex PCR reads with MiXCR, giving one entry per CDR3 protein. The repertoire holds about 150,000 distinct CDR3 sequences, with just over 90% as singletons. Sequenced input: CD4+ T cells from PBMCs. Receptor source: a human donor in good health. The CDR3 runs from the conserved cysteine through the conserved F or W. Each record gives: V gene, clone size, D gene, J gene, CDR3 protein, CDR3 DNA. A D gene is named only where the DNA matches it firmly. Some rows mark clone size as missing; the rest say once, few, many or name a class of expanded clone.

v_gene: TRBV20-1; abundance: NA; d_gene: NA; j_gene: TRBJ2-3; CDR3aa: CSARPLPWDTQYF; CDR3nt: TGCAGTGCTCGCCCCTTGCCCTGGGATACGCAGTATTTT
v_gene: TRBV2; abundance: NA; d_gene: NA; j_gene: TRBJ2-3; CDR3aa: CASSPDYSSSTDTQYF; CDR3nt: TGTGCCAGCAGCCCCGACTACTCCTCCAGCACAGATACGCAGTATTTT
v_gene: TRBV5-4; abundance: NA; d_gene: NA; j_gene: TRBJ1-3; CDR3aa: CASSYDTHSGNTIYF; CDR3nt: TGTGCCAGCAGCTACGACACCCACTCTGGAAACACCATATATTTT
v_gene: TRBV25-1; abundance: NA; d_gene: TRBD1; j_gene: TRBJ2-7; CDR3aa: CASSWVDRAYEQYF; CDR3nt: TGTGCCAGCAGTTGGGTCGACAGGGCCTACGAGCAGTACTTC
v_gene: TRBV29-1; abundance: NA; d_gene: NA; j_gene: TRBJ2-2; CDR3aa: CSVGQAMNTGELFF; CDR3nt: TGCAGCGTTGGCCAGGCGATGAACACCGGGGAGCTGTTTTTT
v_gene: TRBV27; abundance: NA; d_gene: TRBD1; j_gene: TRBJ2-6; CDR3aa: CASRATRDRGPGANVLTF; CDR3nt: TGTGCCAGCAGAGCAACCAGGGACAGGGGACCTGGGGCCAACGTCCTGACTTTC
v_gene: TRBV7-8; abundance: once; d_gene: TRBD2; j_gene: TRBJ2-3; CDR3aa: CASSPRERGNTDTQYF; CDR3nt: TGTGCCAGCAGCCCAAGGGAGCGGGGGAACACAGATACGCAGTATTTT
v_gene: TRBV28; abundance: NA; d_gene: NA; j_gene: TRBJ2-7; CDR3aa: CASRVSYEQYF; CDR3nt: TGTGCCAGCAGGGTCTCCTACGAGCAGTACTTC
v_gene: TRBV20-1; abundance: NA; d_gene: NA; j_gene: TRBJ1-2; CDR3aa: CSAETDTRYGYTF; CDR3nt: TGCAGTGCCGAGACGGACACGCGCTATGGCTACACCTTC
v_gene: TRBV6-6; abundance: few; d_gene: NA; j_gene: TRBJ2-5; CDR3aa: CASSAQGTQYF; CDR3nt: TGTGCCAGCAGTGCGCAGGGGACCCAGTACTTC
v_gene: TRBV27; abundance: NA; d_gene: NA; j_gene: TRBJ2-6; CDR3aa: CASSFGVGANVLTF; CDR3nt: TGTGCCAGCAGTTTTGGGGTCGGGGCCAACGTCCTGACTTTC
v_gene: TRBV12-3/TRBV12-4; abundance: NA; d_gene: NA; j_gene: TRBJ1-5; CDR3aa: CASSLRGQKGQPQHF; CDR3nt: TGTGCCAGCAGTTTACGGGGGCAGAAAGGGCAGCCCCAGCATTTT
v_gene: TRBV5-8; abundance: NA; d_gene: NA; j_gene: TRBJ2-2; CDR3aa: CASSLIGVTGELFF; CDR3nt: TGTGCCAGCAGCTTAATAGGGGTTACCGGGGAGCTGTTTTTT
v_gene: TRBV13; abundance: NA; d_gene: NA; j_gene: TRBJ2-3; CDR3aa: CASSLWSVPDTQYF; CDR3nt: TGTGCCAGCAGCTTATGGTCGGTCCCGGATACGCAGTATTTT
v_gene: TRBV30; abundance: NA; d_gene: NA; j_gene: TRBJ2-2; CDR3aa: CAWSVWAHTGELFF; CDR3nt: TGTGCCTGGAGTGTCTGGGCCCACACCGGGGAGCTGTTTTTT
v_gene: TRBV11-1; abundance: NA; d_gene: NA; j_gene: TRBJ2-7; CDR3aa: CASSPKSERGRSPYEQYF; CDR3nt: TGTGCCAGCAGCCCCAAATCAGAAAGAGGCAGAAGCCCCTACGAGCAGTACTTC
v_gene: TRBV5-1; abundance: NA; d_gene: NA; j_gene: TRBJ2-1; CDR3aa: CASSLRTDPSYNEQFF; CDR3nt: TGCGCCAGCAGCTTAAGGACTGATCCTTCTTACAATGAGCAGTTCTTC
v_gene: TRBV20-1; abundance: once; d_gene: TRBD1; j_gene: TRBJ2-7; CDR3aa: CSARDFRDRGIHEQYF; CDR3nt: TGCAGTGCTAGAGACTTCCGGGACAGGGGAATCCACGAGCAGTACTTC
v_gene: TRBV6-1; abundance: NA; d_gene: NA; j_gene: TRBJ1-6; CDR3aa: CASTDWGLNSPLHF; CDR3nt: TGTGCCAGCACAGATTGGGGGCTAAATTCACCCCTCCACTTT